This T cell receptor beta chain was identified during a study of graft-versus-host responses after intestinal transplantation. J gave up 9 bases and V 5 bases, and 9 bases lay outside the gene matches. The CDR3 is made up of 14 amino acids. CDR1 is SGHTA and CDR2 is FQGTGA in the germline V gene. Assay: immunoSEQ multiplex PCR; the TCRdb copy retains only in-frame clones and omits some. The table shows about 23,000 clones, with roughly 90% occurring only once. The sequenced sample was PBMCs, obtained almost 40 days after intestinal transplant. The rearrangement joins TRBV7-3 to TRBJ2-1; 8 positions agree with TRBD2. The receptor was isolated from a human patient who received an intestinal transplant, so some T cells may come from the graft donor. CDR3 DNA: TGTGCCAGCAGCCACGGGCGGGAGGCGAGTGAGCAGTTCTTC. Translation: CASSHGREASEQFF.